This T cell receptor (beta chain) stems from a study of T cell responses to AZD1222 COVID-19 vaccine. Study-level findings and limits: Clonal diversity may have been underestimated in mostly white British donors. Repertoires were sampled only after the peak T cell response.

The assay was immunoSEQ multiplex PCR, and TCRdb's table has in-frame clones only and misses some. The table includes about 97,000 clones, more than 70% detected once. As to this clone: Its antigen remains unidentified.

The junction had 5 bases not matched to a gene; V was cut back by 4 bases and J by 6 bases. The CDR3 has 14 amino acids. Per the germline V gene, CDR1 is KGHDR and CDR2 is SFDVKD. The gene calls are TRBV24-1 and TRBJ1-5; 7 bases are a match to TRBD1. The clonotype originates from an adult in good health. This specimen was peripheral blood, taken on day 0 of AZD1222 vaccination. CDR3 DNA sequence: TGTGCCACCAGTGAATGGGACAGAAGTCAGCCCCAGCATTTT. Amino acids: CATSEWDRSQPQHF.